Shown below are 29 T cell receptor beta chains from a single sample sequenced in a study of siplizumab effects on memory and regulatory T cells. Some clones are missing from TCRdb's copy, which holds only in-frame ones; the method was immunoSEQ multiplex PCR. This table holds approximately 46,000 clones, over 90% found once. The sample was CD8+ T cells sorted from blood. All receptors come from a human donor in good health.

This clone was seen once. This rearrangement joins TRBV27 to TRBJ2-5, with 7 bases that match TRBD2. This CDR3 region has 15 residues. Germline V CDR1 and CDR2: MNHEY, SMNVEV (reference sequence). V was pared by 0 bases and J by 5 bases, with 6 bases of the junction left unmatched. CDR3 region: CASSLSGEGQETQYF. The CDR3, as DNA: TGTGCCAGCAGTTTATCGGGGGAGGGCCAGGAGACCCAGTACTTC.

V usage is TRBV27 and J usage is TRBJ2-7, with TRBD1 matching over 7 bases. Germline values: CDR1 MNHEY, CDR2 SMNVEV (reference sequence). Germline trimming cut 6 bases from V and 4 bases from J; bases unmatched to any gene: 6. CDR3 size: 13 residues. The chain's CDR3 is CASSRQGVYEQYF. CDR3 bases: TGTGCCAGCAGCCGACAGGGAGTTTACGAGCAGTACTTC.

The CDR3 DNA follows: TGTGCCAGCAGTAACAGTCCTCGACCAGATACGCAGTATTTT. This codes for CASSNSPRPDTQYF. The chain links TRBV27 to TRBJ2-3; no clear D. Trimming shortened V by 5 bases and J by 4 bases, and 13 bases separated the two germline ends. The CDR3 has 14 residues. Germline lookup yields CDR1 MNHEY and CDR2 SMNVEV (reference sequence).

The CDR3: CASSSLAGKDTDTQYF. The DNA of the CDR3 is TGTGCCAGCAGCTCATTGGCGGGAAAGGACACAGATACGCAGTATTTT. The chain links TRBV7-9 to TRBJ2-3; D is possibly TRBD2 (6 bases). The CDR3 loop spans 16 amino acids. Germline CDR1 SEHNR, CDR2 FQNEAQ (reference sequence). V was pared by 4 bases and J by 2 bases, with 16 bases between.

This chain joins TRBV5-4 and TRBJ1-2, with TRBD1 matching over 7 bases. J gave up 6 bases and V 4 bases, and 15 bases lay outside the gene matches. The CDR3 spans 16 residues. Germline V gene data show CDR1 as SGHNT and CDR2 as YYREEE (reference sequence). The CDR3 DNA sequence: TGTGCCAGCAGCCGACGCCTCCGGGACAGCGTAGATGGCTACACCTTC. Its protein product is CASSRRLRDSVDGYTF.

The chain has TRBV19 and TRBJ1-1; D is ambiguous. CDR3 length equals 15 residues. V shed 5 bases and J shed 2 bases, with 15 bases lying between them. Germline V gives CDR1 LNHDA, CDR2 SQIVND (reference sequence). For the CDR3, the DNA is TGTGCCAGTAGTTTAGTGCGGCAGGTAAACACTGAAGCTTTCTTT. Its translation is CASSLVRQVNTEAFF.

V is TRBV28 and J is TRBJ1-1, with D perhaps matching TRBD1 (6 bases). The CDR3 totals 15 residues. The germline V gene has CDR1 MDHEN and CDR2 SYDVKM. V shed 4 bases and J shed 1 base, with 13 bases lying between them. In DNA, the CDR3 is TGTGCCAGCAGTTCTTGGACAGTCGGGAACACTGAAGCTTTCTTT. It encodes CASSSWTVGNTEAFF.

CDR3 sequence reads: CASSQTSGELFF. CDR3 nucleotide sequence: TGTGCCAGCAGCCAAACGTCCGGGGAGCTGTTTTTT. The rearrangement links TRBV7-3 to TRBJ2-2; no definite D call. V was trimmed by 5 bases and J by 6 bases, leaving 7 bases between them. This CDR3 has 12 residues. Per the germline V gene, CDR1 is SGHTA and CDR2 is FQGTGA.

This chain uses TRBV19 with TRBJ2-5; 9 bases align to TRBD1. The CDR3 runs 14 residues. Germline values: CDR1 LNHDA, CDR2 SQIVND (reference sequence). V was clipped by 5 bases and J by 4 bases; unmatched bases: 5. CDR3 protein: CASSPRDRVETQYF. CDR3 coding DNA: TGTGCCAGTAGTCCAAGGGACAGGGTAGAGACCCAGTACTTC.

This clone appeared a single time. The rearrangement uses TRBV27 and TRBJ2-1, with 9 bases fitting TRBD2. Trimming cost V 2 bases and J 7 bases; bases outside gene matches: 6. Germline V gene data show CDR1 as MNHEY and CDR2 as SMNVEV (reference sequence). The CDR3 consists of 15 residues. The CDR3 reads CASSLSGRYANEQFF. Here the CDR3 DNA reads TGTGCCAGCAGTTTAAGCGGGAGGTATGCAAATGAGCAGTTCTTC.

The rearrangement uses TRBV21-1 and TRBJ2-3; the DNA was not compared with TRBD2, the D call given in the table. TRBV21-1 is given as a pseudogene. CDR3 length: 19 amino acids. The CDR3 region has the DNA TGTGCCAGCAGCGAAACGGAGGGGACTAGCGAGCGGCGCACAGATACGCAGTATTTT. Residues: CASSETEGTSERRTDTQYF.

The chain joins TRBV6-6 to TRBJ2-7, with D possibly matching TRBD1 (6 bases). Between the trimmed V and J ends, which lost 6 bases and 0 bases, there was a span of 15 bases. From germline, CDR1 is MNHNY and CDR2 SVGAGI (reference sequence). The length of the CDR3 is 15 residues. The chain's CDR3 is CASSLRGFSSYEQYF. In DNA form, the CDR3 reads TGTGCCAGCAGCCTTAGGGGGTTTAGCTCCTACGAGCAGTACTTC.

V gene TRBV7-8 combines with J gene TRBJ2-6, with 9 positions matching TRBD1. Germline assignment: CDR1 SGHVS and CDR2 FQNEAQ. The CDR3 length is 20 residues. Germline trimming cut 5 bases from V and 3 bases from J; bases unmatched to any gene: 17. Written as DNA, the CDR3 is TGTGCCAGCAGCGCAGATTCCGGGACAGGGTTCGATCATGGGGCCAACGTCCTGACTTTC. It is translated as CASSADSGTGFDHGANVLTF.

V gene TRBV10-2 combines with J gene TRBJ2-7, with 7 nucleotides matching TRBD2. CDR1 and CDR2 from the germline V gene are WSHSY and SAAADI. V trimming: 5 bases; J trimming: 5 bases; junction bases outside the gene matches: 18. This CDR3 has 17 amino acids. CDR3 nucleotides: TGCGCCAGCAGTCCCCTACTTCGTTCGGGCGGGAGCAACGAGCAGTACTTC. It codes for CASSPLLRSGGSNEQYF.

The genes are TRBV7-3 and TRBJ1-4; D might be TRBD1 (5 bases). CDR3 length: 15 amino acids. V shed 5 bases and J shed 8 bases, with 18 bases lying between them. In germline, CDR1 is SGHTA, CDR2 FQGTGA. The CDR3 is CASSPYRDWGEKLFF. The DNA for the CDR3 is TGTGCCAGCAGCCCATACCGGGACTGGGGCGAAAAACTGTTTTTT.

The V gene is TRBV13, the J gene TRBJ2-7, with 7 bases that match TRBD1. Germline-derived CDR1 and CDR2 are PRHDT and FYEKMQ (reference sequence). The CDR3 sequence is 14 residues long. Germline trimming cut 5 bases from V and 5 bases from J; bases unmatched to any gene: 9. The CDR3 loop reads CASSDSNGQDEQYF. Here the CDR3 DNA reads TGTGCCAGCAGCGATAGCAACGGACAGGACGAGCAGTACTTC.

The chain uses TRBV9 and TRBJ2-7; the D gene is possibly TRBD2 (6 bases). Deletions cut 0 bases from V and 2 bases from J, with 12 bases between. CDR1 SGDLS and CDR2 YYNGEE come from the germline V gene. The CDR3 has 15 residues. CDR3 DNA: TGTGCCAGCAGCGTAGGCCTAGCGACCACCTACGAGCAGTACTTC. It translates to CASSVGLATTYEQYF.

The rearrangement links TRBV7-8 to TRBJ2-6; D call uncertain. The CDR3 extends over 16 amino acids. V shed 5 bases and J shed 0 bases, with 11 bases lying between them. Per the germline V gene, CDR1 is SGHVS and CDR2 is FQNEAQ. The CDR3 here is CASSRLSFSGANVLTF. The CDR3, as DNA: TGTGCCAGCAGCCGATTAAGTTTCTCTGGGGCCAACGTCCTGACTTTC.

The table lists this clone with a count of one. The CDR3: CASSSGAGGDEQYF. In DNA form, the CDR3 reads TGTGCCAGCAGCTCCGGAGCGGGAGGTGACGAGCAGTACTTC. The V gene is TRBV7-3, the J gene TRBJ2-7; 9 bases align to TRBD2. V gave up 4 bases and J gave up 5 bases; unmatched junction bases: 6. The V gene's germline CDR1 is SGHTA and CDR2 FQGTGA. CDR3 length: 14 amino acids.

The rearrangement links TRBV7-6 to TRBJ2-1; 9 nucleotides match TRBD2. The ends lost 7 bases at V and 8 bases at J; junction bases unmatched: 12. The CDR3 is 15 amino acids. Germline V gene sequence: CDR1 SGHVS, CDR2 FNYEAQ. CDR3 sequence (DNA): TGTGCCAGCACCCAGGGCGGGAGGGCCGTGGATGAGCAGTTCTTC. This codes for CASTQGGRAVDEQFF.

The rearrangement joins TRBV7-3 to TRBJ2-1; 7 bases map to TRBD2. Losses at the gene ends were 7 bases for V and 5 bases for J; bases not matched to a gene: 11. The germline gives CDR1 SGHTA, CDR2 FQGTGA. The CDR3 loop spans 15 amino acids. This chain's CDR3 is CASKADVLADNEQFF. The CDR3, as DNA: TGTGCCAGCAAGGCGGATGTTCTAGCGGACAATGAGCAGTTCTTC.

The V gene is TRBV7-9, the J gene TRBJ2-5; 8 bases are shared with TRBD1. J gave up 3 bases and V 0 bases, and 0 bases lay outside the gene matches. Germline V gene lookup returns CDR1 SEHNR and CDR2 FQNEAQ (reference sequence). The CDR3 runs to 14 residues. CDR3 sequence reads: CASSLADREETQYF. CDR3 sequence (DNA): TGTGCCAGCAGCTTAGCGGACAGGGAAGAGACCCAGTACTTC.

The sample holds one count of this clone. This chain links TRBV9 with TRBJ2-1; TRBD1 agrees at 9 bases. CDR1 SGDLS and CDR2 YYNGEE come from the germline V gene. The V gene end was trimmed by 0 bases and the J gene end by 6 bases; junction bases not matched to a gene: 1. The CDR3 has 14 residues. CDR3 bases: TGTGCCAGCAGCGTAGAGGACAGGGGCAATGAGCAGTTCTTC. Protein sequence: CASSVEDRGNEQFF.

The chain carries TRBV4-2 and TRBJ2-5, with 12 bases fitting TRBD1. The CDR3 covers 16 residues. Unmatched junction bases numbered 9, after V lost 4 bases and J lost 6 bases. Germline V gives CDR1 LGHNA, CDR2 YNFKEQ. CDR3 in DNA: TGTGCCAGCAGCCCTTCGGCAGGGGACAGGGGGCAGACCCAGTACTTC. Its translation is CASSPSAGDRGQTQYF.

The chain recombines TRBV11-2 with TRBJ2-1; a weak D match, TRBD2 (5 bases). V was clipped by 5 bases and J by 4 bases, with 9 bases between them. Per germline, CDR1 SGHAT and CDR2 FQNNGV. The CDR3 length is 13 residues. As DNA, the CDR3 is TGTGCCAGCAGCGGGAGTCGGTACAATGAGCAGTTCTTC. Translation gives CASSGSRYNEQFF.

V is TRBV28 and J is TRBJ1-1; D is unclear. Germline V gives CDR1 MDHEN, CDR2 SYDVKM. V lost 2 bases and J 7 bases, leaving 14 bases between the germline ends. The CDR3 runs to 14 residues. The CDR3 DNA is TGTGCCAGCAGTTTAAGTAGGACGACCCTTGAAGCTTTCTTT. This sequence encodes CASSLSRTTLEAFF.

J is TRBJ1-5 and V is TRBV19; no reliable D call. V was trimmed by 5 bases and J by 4 bases, leaving 18 bases between them. The CDR3 is 16 residues long. Germline V gives CDR1 LNHDA, CDR2 SQIVND (reference sequence). CDR3 bases: TGTGCCAGTAGTCCCCTGGGCCCGGGGATTAATCAGCCCCAGCATTTT. Translating it yields CASSPLGPGINQPQHF.

This chain joins TRBV5-6 and TRBJ2-7; tentatively, D is TRBD1 or TRBD2 (6 bases each). V dropped 4 bases and J dropped 0 bases, with 8 bases sitting between them. Germline CDR1 is SGHDT and CDR2 is YYEEEE. CDR3 size: 13 residues. CDR3 loop: CASSPGASYEQYF. CDR3 bases: TGTGCCAGCAGCCCGGGGGCCTCCTACGAGCAGTACTTC. The variable domain in full, with the rest retrieved from reference TRBV5-6 and TRBJ2-7, is DAGVTQSPTHLIKTRGQQVTLRCSPKSGHDTVSWYQQALGQGPQFIFQYYEEEERQRGNFPDRFSGHQFPNYSSELNVNALLLGDSALYLCASSPGASYEQYFGPGTRLTVT.

V is TRBV6-1 and J is TRBJ1-5; D call uncertain. V shed 1 base and J shed 0 bases, with 7 bases lying between them. Germline V gives CDR1 MNHNS, CDR2 SASEGT. CDR3 length equals 15 residues. The DNA of the CDR3 is TGTGCCAGCAGTGAAGGTCTCTATAGCAATCAGCCCCAGCATTTT. Its translation: CASSEGLYSNQPQHF.